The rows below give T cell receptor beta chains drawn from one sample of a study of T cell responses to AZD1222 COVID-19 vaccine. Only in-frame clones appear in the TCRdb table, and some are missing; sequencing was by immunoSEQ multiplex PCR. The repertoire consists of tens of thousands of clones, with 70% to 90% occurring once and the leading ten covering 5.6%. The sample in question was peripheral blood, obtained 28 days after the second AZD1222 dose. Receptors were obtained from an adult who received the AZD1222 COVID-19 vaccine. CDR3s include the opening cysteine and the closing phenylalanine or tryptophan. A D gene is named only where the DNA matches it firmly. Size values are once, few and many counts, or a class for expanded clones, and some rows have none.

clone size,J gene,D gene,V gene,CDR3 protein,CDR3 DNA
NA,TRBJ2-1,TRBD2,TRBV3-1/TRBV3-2,CASSLPSGSLDEQFF,TGTGCCAGCAGCCTGCCAAGCGGGAGTTTGGATGAGCAGTTCTTC
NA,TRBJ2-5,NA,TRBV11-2,CASSLVDARGETQYF,TGTGCCAGCAGCTTAGTCGATGCTAGGGGGGAGACCCAGTACTTC
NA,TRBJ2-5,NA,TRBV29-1,CSVGIGGTTLETQYF,TGCAGCGTTGGGATAGGGGGGACTACCCTGGAGACCCAGTACTTC
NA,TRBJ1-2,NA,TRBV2,CASSAGGDGYTF,TGTGCCAGCAGTGCTGGGGGGGATGGCTACACCTTC
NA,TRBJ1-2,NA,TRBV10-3,CAISARAGKGQMDGYTF,TGTGCCATCAGCGCTCGGGCAGGAAAGGGGCAGATGGATGGCTACACCTTC
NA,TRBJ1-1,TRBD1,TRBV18,CASSVTGDAEAFF,TGTGCCAGCTCAGTGACAGGGGACGCTGAAGCTTTCTTT
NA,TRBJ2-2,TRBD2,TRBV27,CASRLLAGYTGELFF,TGTGCCAGCAGATTACTAGCGGGGTACACCGGGGAGCTGTTTTTT
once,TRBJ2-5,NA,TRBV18,CASSPGVGASETQYF,TGTGCCAGCTCACCAGGGGTAGGGGCGTCGGAGACCCAGTACTTC
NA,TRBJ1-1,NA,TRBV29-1,CSVGANTEAFF,TGCAGCGTTGGGGCGAACACTGAAGCTTTCTTT
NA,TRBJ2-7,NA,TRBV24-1,CATSDPPSYEQYF,TGTGCCACCAGTGACCCTCCTTCCTACGAGCAGTACTTC
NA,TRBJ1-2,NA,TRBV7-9,CASSLAQERGYTF,TGTGCCAGCAGCTTAGCGCAGGAGAGGGGGTACACCTTC
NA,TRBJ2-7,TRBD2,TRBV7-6,CASSLPLAGARGEQYF,TGTGCCAGCAGCTTACCCCTAGCGGGAGCCCGGGGCGAGCAGTACTTC
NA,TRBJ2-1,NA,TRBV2,CASSRLAYLSNEQFF,TGTGCCAGCAGTCGCCTAGCGTACCTCTCCAATGAGCAGTTCTTC
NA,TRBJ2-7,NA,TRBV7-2,CASSSGPSSYEQYF,TGTGCCAGCAGCTCGGGACCGAGCTCCTACGAGCAGTACTTC
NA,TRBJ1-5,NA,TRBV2,CASSGQGNSQHF,TGTGCCAGCAGTGGGCAAGGGAATTCCCAGCATTTT
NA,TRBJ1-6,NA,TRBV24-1,CATSDLSRVGSPLHF,TGTGCCACCAGTGACCTAAGCAGGGTCGGATCACCCCTCCACTTT